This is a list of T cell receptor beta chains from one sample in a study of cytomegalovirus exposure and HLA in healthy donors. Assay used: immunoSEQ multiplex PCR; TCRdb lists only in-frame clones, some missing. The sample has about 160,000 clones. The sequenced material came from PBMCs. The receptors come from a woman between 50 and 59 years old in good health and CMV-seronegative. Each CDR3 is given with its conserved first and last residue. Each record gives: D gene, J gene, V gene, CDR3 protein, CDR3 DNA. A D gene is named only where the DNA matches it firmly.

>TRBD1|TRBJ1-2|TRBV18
CASSPRPGQGNYGYTF
TGTGCCAGCTCACCTCGACCGGGACAGGGGAACTATGGCTACACCTTC
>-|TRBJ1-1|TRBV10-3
CAISDPGGATEAFF
TGTGCCATCAGTGACCCGGGGGGAGCCACTGAAGCTTTCTTT
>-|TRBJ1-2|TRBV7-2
CASSPRLQDGGYTF
TGTGCCAGCAGCCCGCGGTTACAGGACGGGGGCTACACCTTC
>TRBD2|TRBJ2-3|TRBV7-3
CASSPSGGPGNTQYF
TGTGCCAGCAGCCCTAGCGGCGGCCCCGGGAATACGCAGTATTTT
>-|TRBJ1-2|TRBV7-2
CASSLRGHGYTF
TGTGCCAGCAGCCTTCGCGGTCATGGCTACACCTTC
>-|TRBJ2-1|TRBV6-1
CASSERFNEQFF
TGTGCCAGCAGTGAGAGGTTCAATGAGCAGTTCTTC
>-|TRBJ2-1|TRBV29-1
CSAIRGSSSYNEQFF
TGCAGCGCAATTCGAGGGTCGAGCTCCTACAATGAGCAGTTCTTC
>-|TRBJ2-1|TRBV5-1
CASSLKAGVAYNEQFF
TGCGCCAGCAGCTTGAAAGCGGGTGTAGCGTACAATGAGCAGTTCTTC
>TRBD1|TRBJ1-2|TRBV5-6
CASSNPPDRESVKYGYTF
TGTGCCAGCAGCAACCCTCCGGACAGGGAAAGCGTGAAATATGGCTACACCTTC
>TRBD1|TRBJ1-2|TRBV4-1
CASSQEGGVQGAYGYTF
TGCGCCAGCAGCCAAGAGGGGGGGGTACAGGGGGCGTATGGCTACACCTTC
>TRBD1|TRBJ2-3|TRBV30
CASARTGRSDTQYF
TGTGCCTCAGCCCGGACAGGGAGATCAGATACGCAGTATTTT
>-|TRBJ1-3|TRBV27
CASSDSPGNTIYF
TGTGCCAGCAGCGACAGTCCGGGAAACACCATATATTTT
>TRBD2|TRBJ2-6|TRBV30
CACPYGGGGGANVLTF
TGTGCCTGTCCCTATGGGGGGGGAGGTGGGGCCAACGTCCTGACTTTC
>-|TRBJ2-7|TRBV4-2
CASSSARAGEQYF
TGTGCCAGCAGCTCGGCCCGGGCGGGCGAGCAGTACTTC
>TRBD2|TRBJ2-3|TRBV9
CASSSREGRTDTQYF
TGTGCCAGCAGCTCCCGGGAGGGTCGGACAGATACGCAGTATTTT